Each of the 32 T cell receptor beta chains below was sequenced from the same sample in a study of beta chain features in type 1 diabetes. As every portion of the isolated RNA was reverse transcribed, the sequencing read expressed TCRB transcripts. Generated by immunoSEQ multiplex PCR, the TCRdb table keeps only in-frame clones and is missing some. Counted here are 200,000 to 250,000 clones, 25% to 35% occurring once; the ten biggest clones make up about 3.9%. The sample was central memory CD4+ T cells from blood. The origin of the receptors is a man between 25 and 39 years old in good health.

This chain links TRBV5-1 with TRBJ1-2; 7 nucleotides agree with TRBD1. The CDR3 covers 14 residues. Germline V lookup: CDR1 SGHRS, CDR2 YFSETQ. V dropped 7 bases and J dropped 3; count of bases not matched to a gene: 9. The CDR3 DNA follows: TGCGCCAGCTCCAAAGGGACAGAGGACTATGGCTACACCTTC. This gives the protein CASSKGTEDYGYTF.

This clone was seen only once. The rearrangement joins TRBV30 to TRBJ2-5; D possibly corresponds to TRBD1 (7 bases). This CDR3 is 12 amino acids long. Trimming stripped 4 bases from V and 5 bases from J, with 11 bases between. In germline, CDR1 is GTSNPN, CDR2 SVGIG (reference sequence). CDR3 amino acids: CAWKGAGETQYF. Written as DNA, the CDR3 is TGTGCCTGGAAGGGGGCGGGGGAGACCCAGTACTTC.

The genes are TRBV6-5 and TRBJ1-2, with 9 positions matching TRBD1. CDR1 is MNHEY and CDR2 is SVGAGI in the germline V gene. The length of the CDR3 is 13 residues. V shed 6 bases, J shed 7 bases, and the junction held 6 bases outside the gene matches. The DNA for the CDR3 is TGTGCCAGCAGCAAGGGACAGGGCATTGGCTACACCTTC. Its translation: CASSKGQGIGYTF.

This clone appeared a few times. The CDR3 spells CSVENQLGGYTF. As DNA, the CDR3 is TGCAGCGTTGAAAACCAACTCGGTGGCTACACCTTC. This chain uses TRBV29-1 with TRBJ1-2; no firm D call. Trimming removed 2 bases at V and 7 bases at J, with 11 bases between. The CDR3 runs to 12 residues. The germline V gene encodes CDR1 SQVTM and CDR2 ANQGSEA.

The sample holds a few counts of this clone. The CDR3 is CAGLYAGQGNSPLHF. The CDR3 region has the DNA TGTGCCGGGCTTTACGCGGGACAGGGGAATTCACCCCTCCACTTT. The rearrangement uses TRBV2 and TRBJ1-6; TRBD1 matches 10 bases. Germline CDR1 is SNHLY and CDR2 is FYNNEI. The CDR3 sequence is 15 residues long. Germline trimming cut 11 bases from V and 7 bases from J; bases unmatched to any gene: 11.

The chain employs TRBV30 and TRBJ1-6, with TRBD1 identical over 9 bases. CDR1 is GTSNPN, CDR2 SVGIG, per germline (reference sequence). This CDR3 region has 15 residues. Trimming cost V 1 base and J 10 bases; bases outside gene matches: 8. CDR3 amino acids: CAWSAKMDRGSPLHF. The CDR3 DNA reads TGTGCCTGGAGTGCCAAAATGGACAGGGGCTCACCCCTCCACTTT. The full variable domain, in which reference TRBV30 and TRBJ1-6 provide the parts outside the CDR3, is SQTIHQWPATLVQPVGSPLSLECTVEGTSNPNLYWYRQAAGRGLQLLFYSVGIGQISSEVPQNLSASRPQDRQFILSSKKLLLSDSGFYLCAWSAKMDRGSPLHFGNGTRLTVT.

The rearrangement uses TRBV6-5 and TRBJ2-7; D unresolved. Germline-derived CDR1 and CDR2 are MNHEY and SVGAGI. The CDR3 totals 14 residues. V was pared by 4 bases and J by 0 bases, with 10 bases between. This chain's CDR3 is CASSSLKSSYEQYF. The CDR3 bases are TGTGCCAGCAGTTCGCTCAAAAGCTCCTACGAGCAGTACTTC.

This clone has only a few counts. The genes are TRBV27 and TRBJ2-1, with unresolved D. This CDR3 has 15 residues. CDR1 and CDR2 (germline): MNHEY, SMNVEV (reference sequence). The V end was cut by 2 bases, the J end by 6 bases, with 14 bases between. CDR3 sequence: CASSLRRPTVNEQFF. DNA for the CDR3: TGTGCCAGCAGTTTACGCAGGCCCACAGTCAATGAGCAGTTCTTC.

There are a few counts of this clone. The rearrangement joins TRBV10-2 to TRBJ2-5; maybe TRBD1 (8 bases). This CDR3 comprises 14 residues. Germline loops: CDR1 WSHSY, CDR2 SAAADI. V lost 6 bases, J lost 4 bases, and 15 bases lay in between. This chain's CDR3 is CASSPTGEGETQYF. In nucleotides, the CDR3 is TGCGCCAGCAGCCCGACAGGGGAGGGAGAGACCCAGTACTTC.

This clone was counted between two and nine times. The CDR3, as DNA: TGTGCCAGCAGTGAAATACGGGTTAGCGGGGAGACCCAGTACTTC. This encodes CASSEIRVSGETQYF. This chain connects TRBV2 to TRBJ2-5; 7 bases agree with TRBD2. With V trimmed by 2 bases and J by 5 bases, 8 bases remained unmatched. CDR3 length: 15 residues. Per germline, CDR1 SNHLY and CDR2 FYNNEI.

This clone was seen ten or more times. The rearrangement links TRBV7-2 to TRBJ1-6; TRBD1 matches 8 bases. In germline, CDR1 is SGHTA, CDR2 FQGNSA. J gave up 9 bases and V 5 bases, and 9 bases lay outside the gene matches. CDR3 length: 15 residues. CDR3 sequence: CASSPDDRGGSPLHF. The DNA of the CDR3 is TGTGCCAGCAGCCCCGACGACAGGGGAGGTTCACCCCTCCACTTT.

In this sample, this clone turned up many times. The chain joins TRBV6-1 to TRBJ2-1; TRBD1 aligns across 9 bases. The CDR3 is made up of 16 amino acids. Germline CDR1 and CDR2: MNHNS and SASEGT. The J segment lost 10 bases and the V segment lost 2 bases, leaving 12 bases of the junction unmatched. CDR3 nucleotide sequence: TGTGCCAGCAGTGAAAGCCTCGGGACAGGGTCAAAGGAGCAGTTCTTC. Its translation: CASSESLGTGSKEQFF.

The gene calls are TRBV6-6 and TRBJ2-5; TRBD1 or TRBD2 may be the D gene (5 bases each). Germline-derived CDR1 and CDR2 are MNHNY and SVGAGI (reference sequence). This CDR3 is built from 12 residues. Between the trimmed V and J ends, which lost 6 bases and 5 bases, there was a span of 10 bases. The CDR3 coding sequence is TGTGCCAGCAGCCGGGACGAGGAGACCCAGTACTTC. This sequence encodes CASSRDEETQYF.

V usage is TRBV7-2 and J usage is TRBJ2-4; 11 positions match TRBD1. The CDR3 has 16 amino acids. Trimming removed 7 bases from V and 2 bases from J; junction bases left unmatched: 7. Germline V gene sequence: CDR1 SGHTA, CDR2 FQGNSA. The CDR3 reads CASNPGQGVTKNIQYF. The CDR3, as DNA: TGTGCCAGCAACCCGGGACAGGGGGTGACCAAAAACATTCAGTACTTC.

This sequence joins TRBV5-1 and TRBJ1-2; D gene uncertain. This CDR3 has 13 amino acids. Germline V gives CDR1 SGHRS, CDR2 YFSETQ. V was clipped by 0 bases and J by 2 bases, with 5 bases between them. The CDR3 loop reads CASSLDKNYGYTF. CDR3 sequence (DNA): TGCGCCAGCAGCTTGGACAAAAACTATGGCTACACCTTC. Complete variable domain (other parts from reference TRBV5-1 and TRBJ1-2): KAGVTQTPRYLIKTRGQQVTLSCSPISGHRSVSWYQQTPGQGLQFLFEYFSETQRNKGNFPGRFSGRQFSNSRSEMNVSTLELGDSALYLCASSLDKNYGYTFGSGTRLTVV.

V is TRBV5-1 and J is TRBJ2-7, with a weak D call TRBD1 (6 bases). The CDR3 has 14 residues. In germline, CDR1 is SGHRS, CDR2 YFSETQ. Trimming shortened V by 4 bases and J by 2 bases, and 13 bases separated the two germline ends. The CDR3 sequence is CASSANRDPYEQYF. The CDR3 DNA reads TGCGCCAGCAGCGCGAACAGGGACCCCTACGAGCAGTACTTC.

The chain recombines TRBV7-9 with TRBJ1-5; 7 bases align to TRBD1. With V trimmed by 5 bases and J by 7 bases, 5 bases remained unmatched. Looked up from germline, CDR1 is SEHNR and CDR2 is FQNEAQ (reference sequence). The CDR3 has 13 residues. In DNA, the CDR3 is TGTGCCAGCAGCCCTGAACAGGGGCAGCCCCAGCATTTT. As protein: CASSPEQGQPQHF.

The chain has TRBV9 and TRBJ2-7; 15 nucleotides line up with TRBD2. The length of the CDR3 is 17 residues. The J segment lost 1 base and the V segment lost 4 bases, leaving 6 bases of the junction unmatched. Germline-derived CDR1 and CDR2 are SGDLS and YYNGEE. The CDR3 sequence: CASSQGLAGGRSYEQYF. CDR3 coding DNA: TGTGCCAGCAGCCAGGGACTAGCGGGAGGTCGGTCCTACGAGCAGTACTTC.

The chain combines TRBV5-1 with TRBJ2-5, with TRBD1 identical over 9 bases. Germline CDR1 reads SGHRS; CDR2 reads YFSETQ. The CDR3 extends over 16 amino acids. The J segment lost 5 bases and the V segment lost 4 bases, leaving 12 bases of the junction unmatched. CDR3 loop: CASSSYRGRVYETQYF. CDR3 nucleotides: TGCGCCAGCAGCAGCTACAGGGGGCGCGTTTATGAGACCCAGTACTTC. The full variable domain, with the rest looked up from reference TRBV5-1 and TRBJ2-5, is KAGVTQTPRYLIKTRGQQVTLSCSPISGHRSVSWYQQTPGQGLQFLFEYFSETQRNKGNFPGRFSGRQFSNSRSEMNVSTLELGDSALYLCASSSYRGRVYETQYFGPGTRLLVL.

The chain has TRBV28 and TRBJ2-7; possible D gene TRBD1, 6 bases. Germline V gives CDR1 MDHEN, CDR2 SYDVKM. Trimming shortened V by 9 bases and J by 11 bases, and 20 bases separated the two germline ends. The CDR3 extends over 12 amino acids. The CDR3 DNA is TGTGCCAGTTGCAGGGGCTACGGGGAAAAGTACTTC. Residues: CASCRGYGEKYF.

This clone was detected only a few times. This chain connects TRBV20-1 to TRBJ2-1, with D hard to call. The V gene's germline CDR1 is DFQATT and CDR2 SNEGSKA (reference sequence). Trimming shortened V by 5 bases and J by 5 bases, and 4 bases separated the two germline ends. The CDR3 is 10 amino acids. The CDR3 DNA follows: TGCAGTGCTGGAAACAATGAGCAGTTCTTC. This codes for CSAGNNEQFF.

In this sample, this clone turned up a few times. J is TRBJ2-2 and V is TRBV4-3; 7 bases align to TRBD1. The V and J ends lost 0 bases and 5 bases, in that order; junction bases with no gene match: 3. Germline V gene lookup returns CDR1 LGHNA and CDR2 YSLEER. The CDR3 has 15 amino acids. DNA of the CDR3: TGCGCCAGCAGCCAAGAAGGCAGGGGGACCGGGGAGCTGTTTTTT. Translated, it gives CASSQEGRGTGELFF.

In DNA form, the CDR3 reads TGTGCCAGCAGGTCGACAGGGAATGGCTACACCTTC. It encodes CASRSTGNGYTF. The chain is built from TRBV7-9 and TRBJ1-2; 7 positions match TRBD1. Looked up from germline, CDR1 is SEHNR and CDR2 is FQNEAQ (reference sequence). V lost 6 bases to trimming and J lost 6 bases; unmatched junction nucleotides: 4. The CDR3 loop spans 12 amino acids.

The genes are TRBV5-6 and TRBJ2-1, with D possibly being TRBD2 (5 bases). The CDR3 totals 17 residues. The V end was cut by 4 bases, the J end by 0 bases, with 17 bases between. Germline loops: CDR1 SGHDT, CDR2 YYEEEE. Written as DNA, the CDR3 is TGTGCCAGCAGCCCTAGGAGGATGTGGAGCTCCTACAATGAGCAGTTCTTC. It codes for CASSPRRMWSSYNEQFF.

The chain links TRBV10-3 to TRBJ2-7; D possibly matches TRBD1 or TRBD2 (5 bases each). Germline V gives CDR1 ENHRY, CDR2 SYGVKD. Trimming pared 1 base from V and 6 bases from J, leaving 10 bases between. The CDR3 covers 13 residues. CDR3 protein: CAISELGTSEQYF. CDR3 sequence (DNA): TGTGCCATCAGTGAGTTGGGGACGTCCGAGCAGTACTTC.

This rearrangement joins TRBV5-6 to TRBJ2-1; 13 nucleotides agree with TRBD2. In germline, CDR1 is SGHDT, CDR2 YYEEEE. The CDR3 runs to 15 residues. Trimming took 4 bases from V and 5 from J; bases not matched to a gene: 3. CDR3 bases: TGTGCCAGCAGCCGGACTAGCGGGGGCCACAATGAGCAGTTCTTC. Encoded protein: CASSRTSGGHNEQFF.

The genes are TRBV2 and TRBJ1-5; no clear D gene. Germline V gene sequence: CDR1 SNHLY, CDR2 FYNNEI. The CDR3 is 12 residues long. V was clipped by 4 bases and J by 4 bases, with 5 bases between them. This chain's CDR3 is CASSVLNQPQHF. CDR3 DNA sequence: TGTGCCAGCAGTGTCCTAAATCAGCCCCAGCATTTT.

The V gene is TRBV25-1, the J gene TRBJ2-4; D is perhaps TRBD1 (5 bases). V was pared by 3 bases and J by 0 bases, with 15 bases between. The length of the CDR3 is 17 residues. The germline gives CDR1 MGHDK, CDR2 SYGVNS. This chain's CDR3 is CASSDLGLTGAKNIQYF. The CDR3 DNA reads TGTGCCAGCAGTGACCTGGGCCTCACAGGAGCCAAAAACATTCAGTACTTC.

In this sample, this clone turned up a few times. The same CDR3 also results from other DNA sequences found in this sample. The chain has TRBV29-1 and TRBJ2-5; D not certain. This CDR3 is built from 12 residues. Per the germline V gene, CDR1 is SQVTM and CDR2 is ANQGSEA. The V and J ends lost 4 bases and 1 base respectively, with 7 bases between them. DNA for the CDR3: TGCAGCGTTGTAGGGATCCAAGAGACCCAGTACTTC. This encodes CSVVGIQETQYF.

This clone was seen ten or more times. This CDR3 is CATSLGGAGGYTF. The DNA of the CDR3 is TGTGCCACCAGCCTAGGGGGCGCGGGCGGCTACACCTTC. V is TRBV15 and J is TRBJ1-2; 7 bases match TRBD1. V was pared by 5 bases and J by 8 bases, with 8 bases of the junction left unmatched. The CDR3 contains 13 residues. Germline V gene sequence: CDR1 LNHNV, CDR2 YYDKDF (reference sequence).

This clone was seen a single time. The V gene is TRBV19, the J gene TRBJ2-1; D uncertain. The CDR3 contains 12 residues. V lost 5 bases and J lost 4, with 6 bases in between. CDR1 LNHDA and CDR2 SQIVND come from the germline V gene (reference sequence). As DNA, the CDR3 is TGTGCCAGTAGTCCGACTTACAATGAGCAGTTCTTC. Encoded protein: CASSPTYNEQFF.

This sequence joins TRBV7-2 and TRBJ2-7, with 9 bases fitting TRBD1. Germline CDR1 is SGHTA and CDR2 is FQGNSA. Losses at the gene ends were 5 bases for V and 2 bases for J; bases not matched to a gene: 7. The CDR3 runs to 15 residues. The CDR3 DNA is TGTGCCAGCAGCCTGCAGGGACAGGGTGCCTACGAGCAGTACTTC. Protein sequence: CASSLQGQGAYEQYF.